The sample holds many counts of the clone carrying this T cell receptor beta chain. The CDR3 runs to 16 residues. V gave up 3 bases and J gave up 2 bases; unmatched junction bases: 4. Germline V CDR1 and CDR2: KGHDR, SFDVKD. This sample is part of a study of T cell repertoires in cytomegalovirus infection. One entry per CDR3 protein, called by TCRdb with MiXCR from the reads. The sample lists around 450,000 distinct CDR3 sequences, roughly a third occurring once. This sequence was found in a human donor in good health (CMV status not recorded). Some clones in this sample may be carry-over from other donors' samples. The chain employs TRBV24-1 and TRBJ2-3; 10 nucleotides align to TRBD2. Sequences were obtained from PBMCs. The CDR3 DNA is TGTGCCACCAGTGATCCTCTAGCGGGGGCCACAGATACGCAGTATTTT. Residues: CATSDPLAGATDTQYF.